This T cell receptor (beta chain) was captured in a study of blood T cells in healthy people across ages. Researchers report isolating at least 6 million PBMCs per sample. Using a J-beta primer mix together with a sample-barcoded 5' primer, a second PCR was run for 7 to 11 cycles. From the 5' RACE reads, TCRdb called clonotypes with MiXCR, one entry per CDR3 protein. This table holds 1.5 million to 1.8 million distinct CDR3 sequences, approximately 43% found once. The germline V gene has CDR1 SGHRS and CDR2 YFSETQ. The V gene lost 0 bases and the J gene lost 8 bases, with 12 bases spanning the gap. This CDR3 contains 14 residues.

The material sequenced was blood. The rearrangement joins TRBV5-1 to TRBJ2-1; weak D call: TRBD1 (6 bases). This sequence originates from a woman under 30 in good health. CDR3 residues: CASSLAGHGDEQFF. CDR3 DNA sequence: TGCGCCAGCAGCTTGGCGGGACATGGGGATGAGCAGTTCTTC.